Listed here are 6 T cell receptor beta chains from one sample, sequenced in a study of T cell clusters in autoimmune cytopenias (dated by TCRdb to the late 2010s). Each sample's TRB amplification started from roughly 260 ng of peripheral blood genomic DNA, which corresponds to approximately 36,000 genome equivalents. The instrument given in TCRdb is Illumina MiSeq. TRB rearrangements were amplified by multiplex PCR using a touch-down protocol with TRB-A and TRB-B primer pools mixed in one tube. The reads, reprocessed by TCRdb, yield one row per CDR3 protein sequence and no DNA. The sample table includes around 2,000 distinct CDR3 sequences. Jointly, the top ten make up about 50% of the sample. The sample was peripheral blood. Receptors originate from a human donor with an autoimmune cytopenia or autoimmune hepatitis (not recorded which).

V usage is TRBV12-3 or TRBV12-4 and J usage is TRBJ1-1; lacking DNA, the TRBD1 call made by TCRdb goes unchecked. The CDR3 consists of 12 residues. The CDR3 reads CASSPRGTEAFF.

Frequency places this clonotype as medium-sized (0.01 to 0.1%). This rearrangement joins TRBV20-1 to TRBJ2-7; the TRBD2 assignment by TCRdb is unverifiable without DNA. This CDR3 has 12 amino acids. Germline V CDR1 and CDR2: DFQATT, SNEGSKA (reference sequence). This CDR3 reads CSAGGGTYEQYF.

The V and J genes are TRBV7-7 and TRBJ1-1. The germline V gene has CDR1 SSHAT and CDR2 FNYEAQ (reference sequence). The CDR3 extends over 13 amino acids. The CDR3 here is CASSLERGTEAFF.

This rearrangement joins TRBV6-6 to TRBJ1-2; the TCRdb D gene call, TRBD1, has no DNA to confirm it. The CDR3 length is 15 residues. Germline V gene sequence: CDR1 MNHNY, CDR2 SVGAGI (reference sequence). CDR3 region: CASSSPGQGAVGYTF.

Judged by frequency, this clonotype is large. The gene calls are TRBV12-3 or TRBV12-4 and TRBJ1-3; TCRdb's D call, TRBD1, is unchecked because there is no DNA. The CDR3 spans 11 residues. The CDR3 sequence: CASSSNRAGYF.

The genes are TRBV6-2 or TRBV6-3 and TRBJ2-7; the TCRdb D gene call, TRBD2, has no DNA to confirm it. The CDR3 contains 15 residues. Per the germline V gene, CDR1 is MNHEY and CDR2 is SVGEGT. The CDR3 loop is CASSYQRSPPYEQYF.